A single count supports the clone carrying this T cell receptor (beta chain). These data belong to a study of blood T cell repertoires in COVID-19. Libraries were prepared by immunoSEQ multiplex PCR; TCRdb keeps only in-frame clonotypes and omits some of them. This sample carries approximately 220,000 clones, around 82% of them seen once, and the ten largest clones take 6.5% to 8.5%. V trimming: 8 bases; J trimming: 5 bases; junction bases outside the gene matches: 11. There are 15 residues in the CDR3. CDR1 is MRHNA, CDR2 SNTAGT, per germline. The rearrangement links TRBV6-4 to TRBJ1-4; 7 bases line up with TRBD1. The receptor's source is a woman in her 40s with acute COVID-19. Sequencing was carried out using PBMCs or T cells enriched from blood (not recorded which). The CDR3 reads CASFVGGQRNEKLFF. CDR3 nucleotides: TGTGCCAGCTTCGTCGGGGGACAGCGCAATGAAAAACTGTTTTTT.